This TCR beta chain was documented in a study of blood T cell repertoires in COVID-19. The table came from immunoSEQ multiplex PCR; TCRdb's copy has only in-frame clones and leaves some out. The sample consists of 430,000 or so clones, roughly 90% of them appearing once. This clone was counted a single time. The V segment lost 2 bases and the J segment 4 bases; nucleotides outside the gene matches: 3. The CDR3 extends over 14 amino acids. Germline values: CDR1 MDHEN, CDR2 SYDVKM. V and J are TRBV28 and TRBJ2-3, with TRBD2 identical over 7 bases. Sequencing was done on a sample of PBMCs or T cells enriched from blood (not recorded which). The clonotype originates from a woman aged 40 to 50 who had recovered from COVID-19. The CDR3, as DNA: TGTGCCAGCAGTTTAAGCGGGAATCCAGATACGCAGTATTTT. Protein: CASSLSGNPDTQYF.